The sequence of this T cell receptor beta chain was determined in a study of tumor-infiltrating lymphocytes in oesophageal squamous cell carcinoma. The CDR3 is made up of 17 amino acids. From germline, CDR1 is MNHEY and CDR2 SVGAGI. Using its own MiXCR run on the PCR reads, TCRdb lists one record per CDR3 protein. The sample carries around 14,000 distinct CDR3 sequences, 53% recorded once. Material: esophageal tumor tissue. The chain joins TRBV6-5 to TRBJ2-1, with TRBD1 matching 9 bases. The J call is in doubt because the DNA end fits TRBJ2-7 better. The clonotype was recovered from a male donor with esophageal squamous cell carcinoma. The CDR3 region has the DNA TGTGCCAGCAGTTACTCGCGGCTGGGACAGGGAGTTTACGAGCAGTACTTC. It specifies CASSYSRLGQGVYEQYF.